This T cell receptor beta chain originates from a study of T cells in Graves' hyperthyroidism and ophthalmopathy. Study results and caveats: Blood also showed most of the thyroid clonotypes that were expanded above 0.001.

Template material for amplifying TCR beta CDR3 regions consisted of RNA transcripts. Carried out on the TCR CDR3, a first-round RT-PCR used the HTBI primer set. TCRdb used MiXCR to reprocess the multiplex PCR reads, holding one entry per CDR3 protein. The profile covers around 500,000 distinct CDR3 sequences, with 22% appearing a single time and 49% taken by the ten largest. Worth noting for this clonotype: Its antigen is currently unknown.

V shed 5 bases and J shed 3 bases, with 15 bases lying between them. The CDR3 sequence is 15 residues long. With duration under 3 months, ophthalmopathy was active: Clinical Activity Score at least 3, NOSPECS at least 4. Cells are PBMCs isolated from around 10 ml of fresh blood. Sequences were obtained from blood. The rearrangement links TRBV12-3 or TRBV12-4 to TRBJ2-3, with D possibly TRBD2 on 5 matching bases. This TCR was sampled from a woman in her seventies with Graves' ophthalmopathy. CDR3 loop: CASSTPSGRTDTQYF. CDR3 DNA: TGTGCCAGCAGTACTCCGAGCGGTCGGACAGATACGCAGTATTTT.